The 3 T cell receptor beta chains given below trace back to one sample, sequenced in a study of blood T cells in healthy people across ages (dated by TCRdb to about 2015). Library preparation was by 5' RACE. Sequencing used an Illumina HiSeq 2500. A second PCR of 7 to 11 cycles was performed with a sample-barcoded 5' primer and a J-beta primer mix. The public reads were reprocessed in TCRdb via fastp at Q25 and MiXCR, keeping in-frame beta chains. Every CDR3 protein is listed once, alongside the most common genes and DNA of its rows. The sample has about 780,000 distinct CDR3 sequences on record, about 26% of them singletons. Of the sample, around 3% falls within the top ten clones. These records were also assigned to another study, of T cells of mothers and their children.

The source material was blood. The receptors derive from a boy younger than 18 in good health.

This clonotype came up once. CDR3 bases: TGTGCCAGCAGTTTATATGGCAGGGGGCCCTACGAGCAGTACTTC. This gives the protein CASSLYGRGPYEQYF. The rearrangement links TRBV12-3 or TRBV12-4 to TRBJ2-7; 8 nucleotides agree with TRBD1. Losses at the gene ends were 2 bases for V and 2 bases for J; bases not matched to a gene: 5. The CDR3 runs 15 residues.

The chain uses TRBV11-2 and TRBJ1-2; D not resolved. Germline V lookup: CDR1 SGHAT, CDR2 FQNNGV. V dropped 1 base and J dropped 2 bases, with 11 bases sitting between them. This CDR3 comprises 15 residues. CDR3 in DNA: TGTGCCAGCAGCTTAGCTCCGGAGGGAAACTATGGCTACACCTTC. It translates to CASSLAPEGNYGYTF.

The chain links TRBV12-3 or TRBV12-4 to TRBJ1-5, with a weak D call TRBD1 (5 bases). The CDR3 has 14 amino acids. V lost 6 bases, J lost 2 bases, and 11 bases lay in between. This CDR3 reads CASRARVGNQPQHF. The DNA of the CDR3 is TGTGCCAGCAGAGCCAGGGTAGGCAATCAGCCCCAGCATTTT.